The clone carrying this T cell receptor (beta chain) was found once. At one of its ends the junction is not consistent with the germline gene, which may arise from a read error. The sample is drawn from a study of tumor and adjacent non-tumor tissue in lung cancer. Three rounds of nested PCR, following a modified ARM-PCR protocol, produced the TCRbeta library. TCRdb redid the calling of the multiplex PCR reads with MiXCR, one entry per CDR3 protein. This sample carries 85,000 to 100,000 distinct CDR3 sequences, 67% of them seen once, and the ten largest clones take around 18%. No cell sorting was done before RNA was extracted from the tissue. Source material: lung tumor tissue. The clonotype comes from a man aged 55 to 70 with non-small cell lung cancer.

This CDR3 reads CACSRQASGGASETQYF. In DNA form, the CDR3 reads TGTGCCTGCAGCCGCCAAGCTAGCGGGGGGGCGAGCGAGACCCAGTACTTC. This chain links TRBV4-2 with TRBJ2-5, with TRBD2 matching over 12 bases. The CDR3 length is 17 residues. CDR1 is LGHNA and CDR2 is YNFKEQ in the germline V gene.